Listed here are 21 T cell receptor beta chains from one sample, sequenced in a study of vaccination effects on CD4 cells after COVID-19. This table comes from immunoSEQ multiplex PCR, and its TCRdb copy is limited to in-frame clones, with some not included. Here the sample spans around 30,000 clones, around three fifths being singletons. ViraFEST assay sequencing came after antigen-specific CD4+ T cells were expanded with viral peptide pools. Researchers isolated CD4+ T cells once approximately eleven days of culture had elapsed. The cohort was immunized with two doses of either the BNT162b2 or mRNA-1273 vaccine. The antigens these receptors bind are not known. Sequences were derived from CD4+ T cells from PBMCs cultured with SARS-CoV-2 spike peptides, sampled after COVID-19 vaccination. All receptors derive from a human donor who received a COVID-19 vaccine.

This chain links TRBV5-6 with TRBJ2-7; no clear D. CDR1 is SGHDT, CDR2 YYEEEE, per germline. Trimming pared 4 bases from V and 1 base from J, leaving 3 bases between. The CDR3 spans 11 residues. The CDR3 DNA is TGTGCCAGCAGCGCTTCCTACGAGCAGTACTTC. This gives the protein CASSASYEQYF.

The rearrangement links TRBV6-5 to TRBJ2-7, with 10 bases fitting TRBD1. Germline V lookup: CDR1 MNHEY, CDR2 SVGAGI. V trimming: 8 bases; J trimming: 5 bases; junction bases outside the gene matches: 6. The CDR3 is made up of 13 amino acids. The CDR3 nucleotides read TGTGCCAGCCAGGCCGGGACAGGGGACGAGCAGTACTTC. It encodes CASQAGTGDEQYF.

A word on this clone: The junction differs from germline at one of its ends, possibly a read error. V is TRBV18 and J is TRBJ1-2, with 9 bases fitting TRBD1. Germline assignment: CDR1 KGHSH and CDR2 LQKENI. This CDR3 has 18 residues. The CDR3 loop is CASSPLTGTGTPRYGYTF. CDR3 sequence (DNA): TGTGCCAGCTCGCCACTAACCGGGACAGGGACGCCTAGGTATGGCTACACCTTC.

The chain combines TRBV3-1 (or the pseudogene TRBV3-2) with TRBJ2-1, with 10 bases aligning to TRBD2. Germline CDR1 reads LGHDT; CDR2 reads YNNKEL (reference sequence). The CDR3 sequence is 15 residues long. Trimming at V came to 1 base and at J to 8 bases, leaving 5 bases not matched to a gene. The CDR3 loop reads CASSQGASGSDEQFF. The CDR3 DNA sequence: TGTGCCAGCAGCCAAGGTGCTAGCGGGAGCGATGAGCAGTTCTTC.

V is TRBV2 and J is TRBJ1-2; the D gene is possibly TRBD1 (5 bases). The CDR3 is made up of 16 amino acids. V was pared by 6 bases and J by 4 bases, with 21 bases between. Germline CDR1 reads SNHLY; CDR2 reads FYNNEI. The CDR3 region has the DNA TGTGCCAGCAGGAAGAACGAGGGGATAGGAGGCTATGGCTACACCTTC. As protein: CASRKNEGIGGYGYTF.

The rearrangement uses TRBV3-1 (or the pseudogene TRBV3-2) and TRBJ1-3; 7 bases line up with TRBD1. J gave up 8 bases and V 1 base, and 2 bases lay outside the gene matches. The V gene's germline CDR1 is LGHDT and CDR2 YNNKEL (reference sequence). This CDR3 is built from 13 residues. This CDR3 reads CASSQAGQDTIYF. In DNA, the CDR3 is TGTGCCAGCAGCCAAGCTGGACAGGACACCATATATTTT.

V is TRBV4-1 and J is TRBJ2-1; D ambiguous. From germline, CDR1 is MGHRA and CDR2 YSYEKL. This CDR3 has 13 amino acids. Between the trimmed V and J ends, which lost 1 base and 6 bases, there was a span of 7 bases. The CDR3 nucleotides are TGCGCCAGCAGCCAAGCTGGCAGCAATGAGCAGTTCTTC. Translating gives CASSQAGSNEQFF.

The chain links TRBV19 to TRBJ2-3; 11 nucleotides match TRBD2. Per germline, CDR1 LNHDA and CDR2 SQIVND (reference sequence). V shed 5 bases and J 5 bases; nucleotides not matched to a gene: 9. This CDR3 region has 16 residues. Here the CDR3 DNA reads TGTGCCAGTAGTCTCCCGACTAGCGGGGTTAGAGATACGCAGTATTTT. This sequence encodes CASSLPTSGVRDTQYF.

The genes are TRBV5-4 and TRBJ2-5, with 11 bases that match TRBD2. This CDR3 spans 16 amino acids. After removal of 4 bases from V and 4 bases from J, the junction contained 9 bases not matched to a gene. CDR1 SGHNT and CDR2 YYREEE come from the germline V gene (reference sequence). The CDR3 sequence: CASSPVAGGPGETQYF. In nucleotides, the CDR3 is TGTGCCAGCAGCCCGGTAGCGGGAGGGCCGGGAGAGACCCAGTACTTC.

The genes are TRBV18 and TRBJ1-2; 7 bases align to TRBD1. The CDR3 sequence is 13 residues long. Germline trimming cut 6 bases from V and 3 bases from J; bases unmatched to any gene: 4. The V gene's germline CDR1 is KGHSH and CDR2 LQKENI. The CDR3, as DNA: TGTGCCAGCTCGGGGACAGAACACTATGGCTACACCTTC. This codes for CASSGTEHYGYTF.

This clone turned up a few times. This chain links TRBV5-6 with TRBJ2-4, with TRBD2 identical over 7 bases. From germline, CDR1 is SGHDT and CDR2 YYEEEE. The J segment lost 11 bases and the V segment lost 0 bases, leaving 5 bases of the junction unmatched. The CDR3 is 13 amino acids. CDR3 sequence (DNA): TGTGCCAGCAGCTTGGCGGCGGGAGACGTTCAGTACTTC. The encoded protein is CASSLAAGDVQYF.

The V gene is TRBV5-4, the J gene TRBJ1-1, with a tentative D call TRBD1 (5 bases). Germline V gives CDR1 SGHNT, CDR2 YYREEE (reference sequence). Trimming took 4 bases from V and 6 from J, leaving 13 bases between them. The CDR3 loop spans 13 amino acids. The chain's CDR3 is CASSTRQSPEAFF. Written as DNA, the CDR3 is TGTGCCAGCAGCACCAGACAGTCCCCTGAAGCTTTCTTT.

The rearrangement uses TRBV5-6 and TRBJ1-4; D gene ambiguous. The ends were cut back, 4 bases at V and 7 bases at J, with 20 bases in the middle. CDR1 is SGHDT and CDR2 is YYEEEE in the germline V gene. CDR3 length equals 16 residues. The CDR3 coding sequence is TGTGCCAGCAGCCGGTATAACGGGCCTCGGGGTGAAAAACTGTTTTTT. Translation gives CASSRYNGPRGEKLFF. The full variable domain, completed using reference TRBV5-6 and TRBJ1-4, is DAGVTQSPTHLIKTRGQQVTLRCSPKSGHDTVSWYQQALGQGPQFIFQYYEEEERQRGNFPDRFSGHQFPNYSSELNVNALLLGDSALYLCASSRYNGPRGEKLFFGSGTQLSVL.

The chain links TRBV19 to TRBJ1-2, with D uncertain. V was shortened by 4 bases and J by 0 bases, with 12 bases between the two germline ends. CDR1 is LNHDA, CDR2 SQIVND, per germline (reference sequence). This CDR3 spans 15 amino acids. In DNA, the CDR3 is TGTGCCAGTAGTAAGCCCTCTTTAGCTAACTATGGCTACACCTTC. Protein product: CASSKPSLANYGYTF.

The chain recombines TRBV28 with TRBJ1-1; tentatively, D is TRBD1 (6 bases). With 6 bases removed from V and 4 bases from J, the gap between germline ends came to 15 bases. This CDR3 region has 14 residues. From germline, CDR1 is MDHEN and CDR2 SYDVKM. The CDR3 loop is CASRPGQLGTEAFF. The CDR3 nucleotides read TGTGCCAGCAGGCCCGGACAGCTGGGCACTGAAGCTTTCTTT.

The rearrangement uses TRBV10-3 and TRBJ2-2; 15 bases are a match to TRBD2. There are 17 residues in the CDR3. In germline, CDR1 is ENHRY, CDR2 SYGVKD. The trim removed 5 bases at V and 1 base at J, leaving 2 bases unmatched. CDR3 nucleotide sequence: TGTGCCATCAGTAGGACTAGCGGGAGGGAGAACACCGGGGAGCTGTTTTTT. Translating it yields CAISRTSGRENTGELFF.

The chain joins TRBV24-1 to TRBJ1-5; D might be TRBD1 (5 bases). V lost 9 bases and J 0 bases, leaving 11 bases between the germline ends. The germline CDR1 and CDR2 sequences are KGHDR and SFDVKD. The CDR3 extends over 14 amino acids. The CDR3 protein is CATAGDYSNQPQHF. Here the CDR3 DNA reads TGTGCCACCGCGGGGGACTATAGCAATCAGCCCCAGCATTTT.

This chain uses TRBV5-5 with TRBJ1-1; D unresolved. Looked up from germline, CDR1 is SGHKS and CDR2 is YYEKEE (reference sequence). CDR3 length: 15 amino acids. The ends were cut back, 0 bases at V and 7 bases at J, with 16 bases in the middle. The DNA of the CDR3 is TGTGCCAGCAGCTTGGCCGAGTTGTTGGTGGGTGAAGCTTTCTTT. This translates into CASSLAELLVGEAFF.

V usage is TRBV6-2 or TRBV6-3 and J usage is TRBJ1-6; D is undetermined. The CDR3 loop spans 14 amino acids. The V and J ends lost 3 bases and 7 bases respectively, with 10 bases between them. CDR1 is MNHEY, CDR2 SVGEGT, per germline. CDR3 sequence: CASSYSTENSPLHF. DNA of the CDR3: TGTGCCAGCAGTTATTCGACCGAGAATTCACCCCTCCACTTT.

A remark on this clone: The junction departs from the called germline gene at one end, perhaps through a read error. The gene calls are TRBV3-1 (or the pseudogene TRBV3-2) and TRBJ2-1; 10 bases are a match to TRBD1. CDR3 length: 13 residues. Germline V lookup: CDR1 LGHDT, CDR2 YNNKEL (reference sequence). The CDR3 is CASSQGGGQGMLF. CDR3 DNA sequence: TGTGCCAGCAGCCAAGGTGGGGGACAGGGGATGCTCTTC.

Written as DNA, the CDR3 is TGCAGTGCTAGTGGGACAGGGATGGTCACTGAAGCTTTCTTT. It is translated as CSASGTGMVTEAFF. This chain uses TRBV20-1 with TRBJ1-1; 9 bases map to TRBD1. The trim removed 3 bases at V and 4 bases at J, leaving 6 bases unmatched. The CDR3 loop spans 14 amino acids. The germline CDR1 and CDR2 sequences are DFQATT and SNEGSKA (reference sequence).